A single sample is the source of the 2 T cell receptor beta chains below, sequenced in a study of blood T cell repertoires in COVID-19. Generated by immunoSEQ multiplex PCR, the TCRdb table keeps only in-frame clones and is missing some. The repertoire consists of tens of thousands of clones, with over 75% occurring once and the leading ten covering roughly 2.3%. Sequencing was done on a sample of peripheral blood. Receptors were obtained from a human donor in a cohort sampled during active COVID-19.

The V gene is TRBV5-5, the J gene TRBJ1-2, with TRBD1 matching over 8 bases. CDR1 and CDR2 (germline): SGHKS, YYEKEE (reference sequence). This CDR3 has 13 residues. Trimming removed 5 bases from V and 5 bases from J; junction bases left unmatched: 5. In nucleotides, the CDR3 is TGTGCCAGCAGTGACAGGGGAGGTTATGGCTACACCTTC. It specifies CASSDRGGYGYTF.

In this sample, this clone turned up once. This rearrangement joins TRBV5-1 to TRBJ2-7; 12 bases are shared with TRBD2. This CDR3 contains 16 residues. CDR1 and CDR2 (germline): SGHRS, YFSETQ. Trimming at V came to 2 bases and at J to 1 base, leaving 4 bases not matched to a gene. CDR3 in DNA: TGCGCCAGCAGCTTAACCGGGACTAGCGGGTCCTACGAGCAGTACTTC. Its protein is CASSLTGTSGSYEQYF.